This T cell receptor beta chain was documented in a study of early T cells in non-severe SARS-CoV-2 infection. Study in general: Sequencing of bulk RNA from unsorted whole blood was done, without chain pairing.

The germline V gene has CDR1 SGHTA and CDR2 FQGTGA. V lost 5 bases to trimming and J lost 5 bases; unmatched junction nucleotides: 4. The length of the CDR3 is 15 residues. Each cDNA molecule carried a unique molecular identifier. TCRdb fed the 5' RACE reads into MiXCR, producing one record per CDR3 protein. The repertoire holds around 55,000 distinct CDR3 sequences, with about 15% as singletons. Here the sequenced sample was whole blood, taken at baseline. The chain has TRBV7-3 and TRBJ2-2; TRBD2 agrees at 11 bases. This TCR derives from an adult who was a healthcare worker with PCR-confirmed SARS-CoV-2 infection or an uninfected control (not recorded which). CDR3 sequence (DNA): TGTGCCAGCAGCCCCGCTAGCGGGAGGACCGGGGAGCTGTTTTTT. Protein: CASSPASGRTGELFF.